These 8 T cell receptor beta chains were all obtained from the same sample, sequenced in a study of Graves' ophthalmopathy and Graves' hyperthyroidism (dated by TCRdb to the late 2010s). The sample was run on an Illumina HiSeq 2000. For repertoire sequencing, the TCR beta CDR3 regions were amplified from RNA transcripts. The first round was an RT-PCR using HTBI primers with the Qiagen OneStep RT-PCR kit, and this first round was followed by a second-round multiplex PCR, then size selection and purification. Clones were called with MiXCR by TCRdb after fastp trimmed the public reads at Q25, and only in-frame beta chains were retained. Under each unique CDR3 protein, matching rows form one entry showing the most common genes and DNA. The sample table contains over 500,000 distinct CDR3 sequences; only one count was recorded for about 20% of them. The ten largest account for more than 5.5% of the sample.

The sequencing input was peripheral blood. These TCRs come from a woman between 18 and 30 years old with stable Graves' hyperthyroidism. Some clones in this sample may be carry-over from other donors' samples. Donor details come from another sample of the same person, matched by shared clones.

The V and J genes are TRBV28 and TRBJ1-1, with D unresolved. V was trimmed by 5 bases and J by 4 bases, leaving 11 bases between them. The germline V gene encodes CDR1 MDHEN and CDR2 SYDVKM. The CDR3 is 13 residues long. DNA of the CDR3: TGTGCCAGCAGTCCATTGAAGAGCACTGAAGCTTTCTTT. It codes for CASSPLKSTEAFF.

This clonotype was seen many times. As DNA, the CDR3 is TGTGCCAGCAGTTACTCTCCGGCCCCAGGTACCTATGGCTACACCTTC. Translated: CASSYSPAPGTYGYTF. This chain connects TRBV6-5 to TRBJ1-2, with D uncertain. Germline CDR1 is MNHEY and CDR2 is SVGAGI. V was trimmed by 0 bases and J by 4 bases, leaving 15 bases between them. This CDR3 has 16 residues.

This clonotype appeared many times. The rearrangement joins TRBV20-1 to TRBJ1-1, with 9 bases that match TRBD1. Germline V lookup: CDR1 DFQATT, CDR2 SNEGSKA (reference sequence). Trimming at V came to 1 base and at J to 7 bases, leaving 4 bases not matched to a gene. CDR3 length: 13 amino acids. CDR3 bases: TGCAGTGCTAGAGGGGACAGGGTCGATGAAGCTTTCTTT. Translated, it gives CSARGDRVDEAFF.

This clonotype was seen at least ten times. This chain uses TRBV6-1 with TRBJ1-5; D remains ambiguous. The CDR3 contains 13 residues. CDR1 is MNHNS and CDR2 is SASEGT in the germline V gene. V gave up 3 bases and J gave up 3 bases, with 6 bases separating them. CDR3 sequence: CASSDGFNQPQHF. The CDR3 bases are TGTGCCAGCAGTGATGGTTTCAATCAGCCCCAGCATTTT.

This clonotype was seen many times. The CDR3 region is CSAEEYSGRSYEQYF. CDR3 bases: TGCAGTGCCGAGGAATATAGCGGGAGATCCTACGAGCAGTACTTC. The V and J genes are TRBV20-1 and TRBJ2-7, with 9 positions matching TRBD2. Germline trimming cut 6 bases from V and 1 base from J; bases unmatched to any gene: 10. The CDR3 loop spans 15 amino acids. CDR1 and CDR2 from the germline V gene are DFQATT and SNEGSKA (reference sequence).

This clonotype has ten or more counts. This chain uses TRBV9 with TRBJ1-1, with D possibly matching TRBD1 (5 bases). Germline V gives CDR1 SGDLS, CDR2 YYNGEE. V shed 0 bases and J shed 7 bases, with 13 bases lying between them. This CDR3 contains 14 residues. The CDR3 DNA reads TGTGCCAGCAGCGTAGCTACGGGGGGAGTTGAAGCTTTCTTT. It codes for CASSVATGGVEAFF.

The sample holds many counts of this clonotype. The chain uses TRBV7-2 and TRBJ2-2; tentative D call: TRBD1 (5 bases). Trimming cost V 5 bases and J 5 bases, with 12 bases left between them. The CDR3 totals 14 residues. The V gene's germline CDR1 is SGHTA and CDR2 FQGNSA. Written as DNA, the CDR3 is TGTGCCAGCAGCCACACCGACAGAACCGGGGAGCTGTTTTTT. It translates to CASSHTDRTGELFF.

This clonotype was observed at least ten times. The rearrangement links TRBV28 to TRBJ2-5, with D tentatively TRBD2 (6 bases). This CDR3 region has 18 residues. V was cut by 6 bases and J by 1 base, with 24 bases left in between. The germline V gene encodes CDR1 MDHEN and CDR2 SYDVKM. CDR3 region: CASSPRLVARRTQETQYF. In DNA form, the CDR3 reads TGTGCCAGCAGCCCAAGACTAGTGGCCAGACGAACCCAAGAGACCCAGTACTTC.